This T cell receptor beta chain was recovered during a study of neoadjuvant anti-PD-1 for oral cavity cancer. Patients were newly diagnosed with stage II-IVA oral cavity squamous cell carcinoma without prior systemic or radiation treatment. Blood cells were analyzed directly, without culture or expansion. CDR3 size: 14 residues. CDR1 and CDR2 from the germline V gene are MNHNS and SASEGT. The table came from immunoSEQ multiplex PCR; TCRdb's copy has only in-frame clones and leaves some out. This table holds about 6,800 clones, 65% to 75% found once. This clone was seen only once. The receptor's source is a person aged 40 to 85 with oral cavity squamous cell carcinoma. The chain uses TRBV6-1 and TRBJ1-6, with D uncertain. Specimen: PBMCs, collected before nivolumab (anti-PD-1) treatment. CDR3 loop: CAAGVMNYNSPLHF. In DNA, the CDR3 is TGTGCGGCGGGAGTTATGAACTATAATTCACCCCTCCACTTT.